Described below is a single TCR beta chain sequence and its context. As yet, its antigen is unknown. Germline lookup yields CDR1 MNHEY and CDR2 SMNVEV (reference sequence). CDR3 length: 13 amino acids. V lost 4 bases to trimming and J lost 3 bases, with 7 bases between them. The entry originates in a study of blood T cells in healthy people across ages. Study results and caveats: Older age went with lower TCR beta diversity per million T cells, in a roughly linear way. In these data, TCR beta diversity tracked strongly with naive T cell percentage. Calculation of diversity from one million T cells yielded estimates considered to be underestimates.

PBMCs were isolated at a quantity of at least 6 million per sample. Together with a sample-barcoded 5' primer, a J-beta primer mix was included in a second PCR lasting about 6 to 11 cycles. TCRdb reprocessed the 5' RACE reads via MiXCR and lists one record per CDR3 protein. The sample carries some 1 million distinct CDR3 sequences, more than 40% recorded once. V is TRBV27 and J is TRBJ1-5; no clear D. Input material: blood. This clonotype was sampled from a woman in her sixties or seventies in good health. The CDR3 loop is CASSSGNNQPQHF. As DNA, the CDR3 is TGTGCCAGCAGTTCGGGTAACAATCAGCCCCAGCATTTT.